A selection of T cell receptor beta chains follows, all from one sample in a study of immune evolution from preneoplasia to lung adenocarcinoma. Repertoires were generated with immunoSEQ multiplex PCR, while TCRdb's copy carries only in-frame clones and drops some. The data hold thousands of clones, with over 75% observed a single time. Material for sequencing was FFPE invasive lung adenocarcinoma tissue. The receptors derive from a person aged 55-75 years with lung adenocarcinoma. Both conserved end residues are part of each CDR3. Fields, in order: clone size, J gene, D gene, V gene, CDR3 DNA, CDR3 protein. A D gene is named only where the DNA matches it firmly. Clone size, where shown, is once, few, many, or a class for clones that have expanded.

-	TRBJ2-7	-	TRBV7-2	TGTGCCAGCAGCTTAGGGATAGGTGGACAAACCTACGAGCAGTACTTC	CASSLGIGGQTYEQYF
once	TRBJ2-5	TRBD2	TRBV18	TGTGCCAGCTCACCTTCCTCGGGTAGCGGGAGAGGAAGAGGAGAGACCCAGTACTTC	CASSPSSGSGRGRGETQYF
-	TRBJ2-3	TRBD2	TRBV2	TGTGCCAGCAGTGAGGGCCTCGGAGCTAGCGGGGATTTT	CASSEGLGASGDF
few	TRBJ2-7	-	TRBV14	TGTGCCAGCAGCCGACTTGTGGACGAGCAGTACTTC	CASSRLVDEQYF
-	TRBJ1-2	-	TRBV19	TGTGCCAGTAGTATAGGGCAGCTATATGGCTACACCTTC	CASSIGQLYGYTF
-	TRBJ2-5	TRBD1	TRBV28	TGTGCCAGCAGTTTCTTATCCGGGACAGGACAAGAGACCCAGTACTTC	CASSFLSGTGQETQYF
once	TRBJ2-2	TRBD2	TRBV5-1	TGCGCCAGCAGCTTGGAATCTTCGAGGTTTAGGGACACTCCGGGACTAGCGGGACCCGGGGAGCTGTTTTTT	CASSLESSRFRDTPGLAGPGELFF
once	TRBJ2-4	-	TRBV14	TGTGCCAGCAGCCAAGGAGTGAGCACGGCCAAAAACATTCAGTACTTC	CASSQGVSTAKNIQYF
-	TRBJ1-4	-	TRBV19	TGTGCCAGTAGTCTACAAACCGGCCAGGCAAAACTGTTTTTT	CASSLQTGQAKLFF
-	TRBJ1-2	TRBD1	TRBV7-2	TGTGCCAGCAGCCCAGGGGGCGGGTTCGGCTACACCTTC	CASSPGGGFGYTF
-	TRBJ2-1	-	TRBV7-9	TGTGCCAGCAGCTTAGACGTGAATGAGCAGTTCTTC	CASSLDVNEQFF
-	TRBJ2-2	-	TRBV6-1	TGTGCCAGCAGGCGGAATGAAAACACCGGGGAGCTGTTTTTT	CASRRNENTGELFF
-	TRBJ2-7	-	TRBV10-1	TGCGCCAGCAGTGAGTCGGAGACGGGAGAGCAGTACTTC	CASSESETGEQYF
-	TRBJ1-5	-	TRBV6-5	TGTGCCAGCAGTTACGGGGTAACAAGCAATCAGCCCCAGCATTTT	CASSYGVTSNQPQHF
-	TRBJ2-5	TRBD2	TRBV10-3	TGTGCCACCGCGACTAGCGGGACGGCCCAAGAGACCCAGTACTTC	CATATSGTAQETQYF
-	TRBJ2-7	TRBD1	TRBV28	TGTGCCAGCAGTCCCGGACAGGGAACGTACGAGCAGTACTTC	CASSPGQGTYEQYF
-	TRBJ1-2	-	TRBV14	TGTGCCAGCAGCCACCAGGACGGGCTCTATGGCTACACCTTC	CASSHQDGLYGYTF
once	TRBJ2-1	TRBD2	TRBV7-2	TGTGCCAGCAGCCAACTAGCGGGAGGGCCTTATGGGAATGAGCAGTTCTTC	CASSQLAGGPYGNEQFF
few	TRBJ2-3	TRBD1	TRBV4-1	TGCGCCAGCAGCCAGACCGGGACAGGGTCCACAGATACGCAGTATTTT	CASSQTGTGSTDTQYF
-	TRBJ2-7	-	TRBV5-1	TGCGCCAGCAGCTGGAGGAACGGGGGCCACGAGCAGTACTTC	CASSWRNGGHEQYF
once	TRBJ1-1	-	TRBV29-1	TGCAGCGTTCCGGGGGTTCAGAACACTGAAGCTTTCTTT	CSVPGVQNTEAFF
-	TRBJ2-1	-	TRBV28	TGTGCCAGCAGTTCTTCAGGAAAAGAGCAGTTCTTC	CASSSSGKEQFF
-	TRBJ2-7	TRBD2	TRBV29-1	TGCAGCGTTGAAGATAGGACTAGCGGGAGGGCCTACGAGCAGTACTTC	CSVEDRTSGRAYEQYF
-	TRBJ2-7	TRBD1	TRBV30	TGTGCCTGGAAACGACAGGGGGGCTACGAGCAGTACTTC	CAWKRQGGYEQYF
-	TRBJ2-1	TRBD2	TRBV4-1	TGCGCCAGCAGCCAAGACGGCGGGGGGGGGACTAATGAGCAGTTCTTC	CASSQDGGGGTNEQFF
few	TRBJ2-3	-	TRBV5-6	TGTGCCAGCAGCTTGTACAGGTACCCTCGCACAGATACGCAGTATTTT	CASSLYRYPRTDTQYF
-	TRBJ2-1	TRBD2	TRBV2	TGTGCCAGCAAAGGACTAGCGGGAGGTCAATACAATGAGCAGTTCTTC	CASKGLAGGQYNEQFF
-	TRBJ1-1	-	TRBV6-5	TGTGCCAGCAGTTCAGAATACAGGGCGGCCACTGAAGCTTTCTTT	CASSSEYRAATEAFF
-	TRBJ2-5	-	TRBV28	TGTGCCAGCAGTTCTCCAGCGGGACAGTCAAGAGAGACCCAGTACTTC	CASSSPAGQSRETQYF
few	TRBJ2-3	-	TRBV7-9	TGTGCCAGCAGCTTAGGCCAGGGGCCCACAGATACGCAGTATTTT	CASSLGQGPTDTQYF
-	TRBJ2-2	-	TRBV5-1	TGCGCCAGCAGCTTCGGGGGGCCAAGCACCGGGGAGCTGTTTTTT	CASSFGGPSTGELFF
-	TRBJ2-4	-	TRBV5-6	TGTGCCAGCAGCTTGTTGGAGGTAGCCAAAAACATTCAGTACTTC	CASSLLEVAKNIQYF
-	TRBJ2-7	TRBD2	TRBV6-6	TGTGCCAGCACCCCCCGACTAGCGGGAAACGAGCAGTACTTC	CASTPRLAGNEQYF
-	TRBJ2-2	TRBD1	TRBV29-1	TGCAGCGTTGGGGGACAGGGGAACACCGGGGAGCTGTTTTTT	CSVGGQGNTGELFF
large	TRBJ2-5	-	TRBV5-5	TGTGCCAGCAGCTTTCAGAGCTTAGAGACCCAGTACTTC	CASSFQSLETQYF
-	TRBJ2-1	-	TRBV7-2	TGTGCCAGCAGCTTAGTACCTTTCTACAATGAGCAGTTCTTC	CASSLVPFYNEQFF
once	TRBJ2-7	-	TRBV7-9	TGTGCCAGCAGCTTAGATTTGGGTTCCCCCTACGAGCAGTACTTC	CASSLDLGSPYEQYF
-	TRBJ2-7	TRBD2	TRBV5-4	TGTGCCAGCAGTACCGGGACTAGCGTCTCCTACGAGCAGTACTTC	CASSTGTSVSYEQYF
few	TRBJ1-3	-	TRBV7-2	TGTGCCAGCAGCTTAGACTTGGCCTACACCATATATTTT	CASSLDLAYTIYF
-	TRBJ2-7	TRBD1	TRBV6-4	TGTGCCAGCACATATAACAGGGGCCGTATCTCCTACGAGCAGTACTTC	CASTYNRGRISYEQYF
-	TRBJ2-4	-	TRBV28	TGTGCCAGCAGTTTAGAGGGTCTCCGGTACATTCAGTACTTC	CASSLEGLRYIQYF
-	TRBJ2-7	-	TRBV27	TGTGCCAGCAGCCCCAAAGGGGTGACCCCCTACGAGCAGTACTTC	CASSPKGVTPYEQYF
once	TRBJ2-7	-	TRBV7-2	TGTGCCAGCAGCTCGGACACCTACGAGCAGTACTTC	CASSSDTYEQYF
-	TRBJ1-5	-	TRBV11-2	TGTGCCAGCAGCTCCAACAGGACAAGCAATCAGCCCCAGCATTTT	CASSSNRTSNQPQHF
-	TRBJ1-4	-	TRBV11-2	TGTGCCAGCAGCTTAGGTCTGAACCCAACTAATGAAAAACTGTTTTTT	CASSLGLNPTNEKLFF
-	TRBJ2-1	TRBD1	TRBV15	TGTGCCACCAGCAGCCGGGACAGGGCCTACAATGAGCAGTTCTTC	CATSSRDRAYNEQFF
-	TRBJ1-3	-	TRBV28	TGTGCCAGCAACGATCGGAACTCTGGAAACACCATATATTTT	CASNDRNSGNTIYF
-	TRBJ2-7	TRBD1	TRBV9	TGTGCCAGCAGCGAGACGGGACAGAACTACGAGCAGTACTTC	CASSETGQNYEQYF
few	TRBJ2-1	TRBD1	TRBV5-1	TGCGCCAGCAGCTTAACAGGGGGCTACAATGAGCAGTTCTTC	CASSLTGGYNEQFF
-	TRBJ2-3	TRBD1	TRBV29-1	TGCAGCGTATCCGACAGGGTTCCAGATACGCAATATTTT	CSVSDRVPDTQYF
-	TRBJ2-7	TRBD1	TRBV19	TGTGCCAGTAGTCCCCGGACAGGCGGCTCCTACGAGCAGTACTTC	CASSPRTGGSYEQYF
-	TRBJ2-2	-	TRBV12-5	TGTGCTAGTGGTTTGGCTACCGGGGAGCTGTTTTTT	CASGLATGELFF
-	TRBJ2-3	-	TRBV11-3	TGTGCCAGCAGCTTAGAGACAGGACTTAGAGTTACGCAGTATTTT	CASSLETGLRVTQYF
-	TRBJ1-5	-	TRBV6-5	TGTGCCAGCAGAGAGGGAAGGGGGAATCAGCCCCAGCATTTT	CASREGRGNQPQHF
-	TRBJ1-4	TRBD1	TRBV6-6	TGTGCCAGCCGGCAAGGACAGGGTAGGGAAAAACTGTTTTTT	CASRQGQGREKLFF